Reported below is one T cell receptor beta chain. As yet, its antigen is unknown. TCRdb's copy holds only in-frame clones and misses some; the assay was immunoSEQ multiplex PCR. The sample gives 120,000 to 150,000 clones, approximately 92% of which show up once; around 3% is in the top ten. This specimen comes from a study of T cell responses to AZD1222 COVID-19 vaccine. Study-level results: Only a handful of individuals given AZD1222 were seropositive at baseline.

Looked up from germline, CDR1 is GTSNPN and CDR2 is SVGIG (reference sequence). Trimming left V 1 base short and J 0 bases short, with 11 bases between. The CDR3 contains 15 residues. This rearrangement joins TRBV30 to TRBJ2-3; D call uncertain. The specimen was peripheral blood, collected on day 0 of AZD1222 vaccination. The receptor was derived from an adult in good health. CDR3 DNA sequence: TGTGCCTGGAGTGGCGACGGCACTAGCACAGATACGCAGTATTTT. Protein product: CAWSGDGTSTDTQYF. Together with reference TRBV30 and TRBJ2-3, the CDR3 gives the full variable domain: SQTIHQWPATLVQPVGSPLSLECTVEGTSNPNLYWYRQAAGRGLQLLFYSVGIGQISSEVPQNLSASRPQDRQFILSSKKLLLSDSGFYLCAWSGDGTSTDTQYFGPGTRLTVL.